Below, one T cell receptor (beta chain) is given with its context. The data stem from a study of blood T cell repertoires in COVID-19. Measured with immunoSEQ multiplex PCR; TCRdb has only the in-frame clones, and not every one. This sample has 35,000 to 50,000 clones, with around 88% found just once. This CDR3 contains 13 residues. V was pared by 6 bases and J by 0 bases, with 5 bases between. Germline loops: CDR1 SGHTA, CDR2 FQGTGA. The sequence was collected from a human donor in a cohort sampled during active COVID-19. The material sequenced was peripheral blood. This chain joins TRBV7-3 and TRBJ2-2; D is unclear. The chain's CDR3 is CASRNSNTGELFF. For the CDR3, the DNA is TGTGCCAGCAGGAACTCGAACACCGGGGAGCTGTTTTTT.